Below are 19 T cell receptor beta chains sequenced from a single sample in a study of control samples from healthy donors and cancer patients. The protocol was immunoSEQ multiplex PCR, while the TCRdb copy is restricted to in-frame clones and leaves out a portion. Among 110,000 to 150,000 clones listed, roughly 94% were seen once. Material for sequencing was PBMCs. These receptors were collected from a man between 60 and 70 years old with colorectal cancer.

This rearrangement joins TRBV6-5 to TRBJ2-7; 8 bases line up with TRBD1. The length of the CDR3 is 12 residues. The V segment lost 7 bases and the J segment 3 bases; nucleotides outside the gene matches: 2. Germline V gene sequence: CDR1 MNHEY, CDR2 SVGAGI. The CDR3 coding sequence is TGTGCCAGCACCGGACAGGGCTACGAGCAGTACTTC. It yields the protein CASTGQGYEQYF.

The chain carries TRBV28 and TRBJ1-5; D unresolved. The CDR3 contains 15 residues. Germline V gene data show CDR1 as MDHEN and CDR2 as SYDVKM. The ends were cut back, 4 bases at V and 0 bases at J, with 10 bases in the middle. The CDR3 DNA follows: TGTGCCAGCAGTTCCTCCGACAATAGCAATCAGCCCCAGCATTTT. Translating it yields CASSSSDNSNQPQHF.

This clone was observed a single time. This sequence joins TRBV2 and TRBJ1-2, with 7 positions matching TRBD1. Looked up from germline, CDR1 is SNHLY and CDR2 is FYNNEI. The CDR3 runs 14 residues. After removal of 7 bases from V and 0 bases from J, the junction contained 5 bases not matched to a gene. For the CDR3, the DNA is TGTGCCAGCATGACAGGGAACGCTAACTATGGCTACACCTTC. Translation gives CASMTGNANYGYTF. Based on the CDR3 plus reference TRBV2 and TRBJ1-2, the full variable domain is EPEVTQTPSHQVTQMGQEVILRCVPISNHLYFYWYRQILGQKVEFLVSFYNNEISEKSEIFDDQFSVERPDGSNFTLKIRSTKLEDSAMYFCASMTGNANYGYTFGSGTRLTVV.

The CDR3 region is CAISGAEQETQYF. The CDR3 DNA reads as TGTGCCATCAGTGGGGCGGAACAAGAGACCCAGTACTTC. The chain couples TRBV10-3 to TRBJ2-5; D remains unclear. Germline assignment: CDR1 ENHRY and CDR2 SYGVKD. Trimming removed 4 bases at V and 2 bases at J, with 8 bases between. CDR3 size: 13 residues.

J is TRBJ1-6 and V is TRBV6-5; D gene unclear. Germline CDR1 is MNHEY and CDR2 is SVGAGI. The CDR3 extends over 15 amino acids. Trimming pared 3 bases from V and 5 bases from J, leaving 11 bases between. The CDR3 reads CASSYKSGDNSPLHF. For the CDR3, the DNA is TGTGCCAGCAGTTATAAGTCCGGGGATAATTCACCCCTCCACTTT.

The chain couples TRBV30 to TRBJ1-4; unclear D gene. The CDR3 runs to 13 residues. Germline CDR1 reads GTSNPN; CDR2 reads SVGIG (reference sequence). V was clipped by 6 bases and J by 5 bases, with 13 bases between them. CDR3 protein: CACSISRNEKLFF. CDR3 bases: TGTGCCTGCTCGATCTCCCGGAATGAAAAACTGTTTTTT.

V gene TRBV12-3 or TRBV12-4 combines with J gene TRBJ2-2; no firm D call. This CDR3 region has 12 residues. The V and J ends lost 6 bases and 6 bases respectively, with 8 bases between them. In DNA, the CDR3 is TGTGCCAGCAGCCCCTCCGCCGGGGAGCTGTTTTTT. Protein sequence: CASSPSAGELFF.

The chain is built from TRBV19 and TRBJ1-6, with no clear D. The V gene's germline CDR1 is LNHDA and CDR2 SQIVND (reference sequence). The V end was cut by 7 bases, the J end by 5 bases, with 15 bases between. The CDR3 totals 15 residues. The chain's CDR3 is CASTDRGPNNSPLHF. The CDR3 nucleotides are TGTGCCAGTACGGACCGAGGCCCCAATAATTCACCCCTCCACTTT.

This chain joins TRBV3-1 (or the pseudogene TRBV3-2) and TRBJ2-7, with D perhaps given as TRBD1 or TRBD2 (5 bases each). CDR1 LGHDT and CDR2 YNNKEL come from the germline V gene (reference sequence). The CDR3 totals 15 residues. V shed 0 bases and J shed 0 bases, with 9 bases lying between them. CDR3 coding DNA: TGTGCCAGCAGCCAAGACCCAGGGAGCTCCTACGAGCAGTACTTC. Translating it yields CASSQDPGSSYEQYF.

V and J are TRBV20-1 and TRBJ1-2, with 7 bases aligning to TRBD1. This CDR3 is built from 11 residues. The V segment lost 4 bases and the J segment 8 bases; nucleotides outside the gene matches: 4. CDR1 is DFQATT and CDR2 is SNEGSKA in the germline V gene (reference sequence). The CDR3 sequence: CSATGGQGYTF. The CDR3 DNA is TGCAGTGCTACAGGGGGGCAGGGCTACACCTTC.

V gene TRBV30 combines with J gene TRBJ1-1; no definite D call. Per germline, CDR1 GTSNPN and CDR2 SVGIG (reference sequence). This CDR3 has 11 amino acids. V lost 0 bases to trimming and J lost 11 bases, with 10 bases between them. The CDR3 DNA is TGTGCCTGGAGTGTAAGGTTGGTGGCTTTCTTT. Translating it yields CAWSVRLVAFF. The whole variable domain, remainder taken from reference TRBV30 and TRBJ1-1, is SQTIHQWPATLVQPVGSPLSLECTVEGTSNPNLYWYRQAAGRGLQLLFYSVGIGQISSEVPQNLSASRPQDRQFILSSKKLLLSDSGFYLCAWSVRLVAFFGQGTRLTVV.

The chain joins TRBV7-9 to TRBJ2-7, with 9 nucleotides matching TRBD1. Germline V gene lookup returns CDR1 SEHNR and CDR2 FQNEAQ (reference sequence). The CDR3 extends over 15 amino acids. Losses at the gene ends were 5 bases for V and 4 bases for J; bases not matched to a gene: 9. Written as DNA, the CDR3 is TGTGCCAGCAGCCCACAGGGGGCGGAATTGTACGAGCAGTACTTC. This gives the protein CASSPQGAELYEQYF.

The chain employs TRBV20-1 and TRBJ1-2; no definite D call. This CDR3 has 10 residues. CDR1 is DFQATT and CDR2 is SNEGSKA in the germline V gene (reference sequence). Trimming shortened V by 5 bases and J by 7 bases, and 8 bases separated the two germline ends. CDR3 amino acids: CSALSGGYTF. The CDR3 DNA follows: TGCAGTGCTTTAAGCGGTGGCTACACCTTC.

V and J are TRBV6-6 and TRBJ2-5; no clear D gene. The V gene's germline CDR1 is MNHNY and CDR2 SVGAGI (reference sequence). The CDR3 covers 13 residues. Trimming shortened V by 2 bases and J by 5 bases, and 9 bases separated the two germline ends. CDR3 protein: CASSYPPRETQYF. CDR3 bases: TGTGCCAGCAGTTACCCCCCCCGCGAGACCCAGTACTTC.

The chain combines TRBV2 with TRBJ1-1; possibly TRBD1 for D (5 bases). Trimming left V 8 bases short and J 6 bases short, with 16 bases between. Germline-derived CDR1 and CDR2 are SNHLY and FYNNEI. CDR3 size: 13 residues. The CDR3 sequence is CASLGGGMAEAFF. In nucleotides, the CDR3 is TGTGCCAGCCTCGGGGGAGGGATGGCTGAAGCTTTCTTT. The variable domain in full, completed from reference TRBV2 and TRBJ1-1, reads EPEVTQTPSHQVTQMGQEVILRCVPISNHLYFYWYRQILGQKVEFLVSFYNNEISEKSEIFDDQFSVERPDGSNFTLKIRSTKLEDSAMYFCASLGGGMAEAFFGQGTRLTVV.

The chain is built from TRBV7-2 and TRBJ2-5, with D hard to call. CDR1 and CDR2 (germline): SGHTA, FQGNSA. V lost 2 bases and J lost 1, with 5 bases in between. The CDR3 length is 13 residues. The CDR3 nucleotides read TGTGCCAGCAGCTTACCCCTCCAAGAGACCCAGTACTTC. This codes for CASSLPLQETQYF.

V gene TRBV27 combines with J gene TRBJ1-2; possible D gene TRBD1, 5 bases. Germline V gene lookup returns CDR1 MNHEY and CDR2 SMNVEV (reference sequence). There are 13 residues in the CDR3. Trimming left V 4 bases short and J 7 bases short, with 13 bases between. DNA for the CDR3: TGTGCCAGCAGTTCGATCAGGGCGACTGGCTACACCTTC. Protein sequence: CASSSIRATGYTF.

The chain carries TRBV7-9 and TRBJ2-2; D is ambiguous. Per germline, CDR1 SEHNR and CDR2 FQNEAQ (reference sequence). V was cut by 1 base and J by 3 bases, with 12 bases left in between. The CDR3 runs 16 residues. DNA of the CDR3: TGTGCCAGCAGCTTAGGGGCAGGTACCCACACCGGGGAGCTGTTTTTT. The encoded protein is CASSLGAGTHTGELFF.

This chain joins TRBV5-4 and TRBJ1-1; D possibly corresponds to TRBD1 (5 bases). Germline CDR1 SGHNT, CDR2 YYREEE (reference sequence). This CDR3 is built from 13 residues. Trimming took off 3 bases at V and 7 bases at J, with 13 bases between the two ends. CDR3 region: CASSWGGGNEAFF. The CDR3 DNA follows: TGTGCCAGCAGCTGGGGGGGTGGGAATGAAGCTTTCTTT.